The text below deals with one T cell receptor (beta chain). What it binds is not known. The source of the sample is a study of T cells expressing NK-cell markers. Turning to the study itself: Sorted CD3+CD56+NKG2C+, CD3+CD56+NKG2C- and CD3+CD56-NKG2C+ T-cell subsets were beta-chain profiled. Seven sequenced donors out of eight were HCMV-seropositive, one seronegative.

The CDR3 runs to 12 residues. From germline, CDR1 is MDHEN and CDR2 SYDVKM. TCRdb reprocessed the 5' RACE reads; each CDR3 protein has one entry and no DNA is given. The sample has 250,000 to 300,000 distinct CDR3 sequences. Study-wide points: There were a few donors in whom these clonotypes also led the CD3+CD56-NKG2C+ fraction. Certain NKG2C+ T cell clones were expanded, and their HCMV specificity remained unclear.

The clonotype originates from a man between 18 and 29 years old in good health. Sequenced input: blood T cells: a sorted CD56 or NKG2C T cell subset, CD4+ or CD8+ T cells, or bulk PBMC T cells (not recorded which). This chain joins TRBV28 and TRBJ1-6; TCRdb calls TRBD1, which cannot be checked without DNA. CDR3 protein: CASWDRNSPLHF.